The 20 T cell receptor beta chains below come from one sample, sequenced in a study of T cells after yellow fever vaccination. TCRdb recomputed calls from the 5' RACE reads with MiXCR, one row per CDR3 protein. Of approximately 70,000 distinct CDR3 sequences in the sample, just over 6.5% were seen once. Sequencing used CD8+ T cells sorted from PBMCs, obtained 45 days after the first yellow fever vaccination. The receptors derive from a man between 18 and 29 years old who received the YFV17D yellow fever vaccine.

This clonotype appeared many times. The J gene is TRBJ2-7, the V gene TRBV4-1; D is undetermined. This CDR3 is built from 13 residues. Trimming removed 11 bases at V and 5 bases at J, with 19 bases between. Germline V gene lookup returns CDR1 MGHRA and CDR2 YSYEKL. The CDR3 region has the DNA TGCGCCTCAGCACCCCAGGAAAAGAACGAGCAGTACTTC. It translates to CASAPQEKNEQYF.

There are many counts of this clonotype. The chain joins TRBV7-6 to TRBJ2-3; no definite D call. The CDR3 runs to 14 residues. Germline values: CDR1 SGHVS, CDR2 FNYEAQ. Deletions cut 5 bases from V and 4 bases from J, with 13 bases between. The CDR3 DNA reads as TGTGCCAGCAGCGCCAGCCCTAGGGCAGATACGCAGTATTTT. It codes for CASSASPRADTQYF.

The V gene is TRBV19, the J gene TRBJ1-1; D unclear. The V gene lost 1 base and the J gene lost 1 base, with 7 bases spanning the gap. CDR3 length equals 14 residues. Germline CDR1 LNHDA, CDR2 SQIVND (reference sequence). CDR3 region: CASSIVAGNTEAFF. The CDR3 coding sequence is TGTGCCAGTAGTATAGTAGCAGGGAACACTGAAGCTTTCTTT.

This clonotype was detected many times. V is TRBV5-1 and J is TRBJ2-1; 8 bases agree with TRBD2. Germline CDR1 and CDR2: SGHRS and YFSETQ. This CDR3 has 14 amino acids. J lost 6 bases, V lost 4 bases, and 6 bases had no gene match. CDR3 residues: CASSPAGTSNEQFF. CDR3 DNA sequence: TGCGCCAGCAGCCCGGCCGGGACTAGCAATGAGCAGTTCTTC.

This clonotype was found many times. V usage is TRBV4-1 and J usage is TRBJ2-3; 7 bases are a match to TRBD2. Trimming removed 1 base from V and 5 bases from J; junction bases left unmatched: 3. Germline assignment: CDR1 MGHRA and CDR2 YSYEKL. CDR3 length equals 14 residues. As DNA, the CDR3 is TGCGCCAGCAGCCAAGCGGGGGGATTAGATACGCAGTATTTT. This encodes CASSQAGGLDTQYF.

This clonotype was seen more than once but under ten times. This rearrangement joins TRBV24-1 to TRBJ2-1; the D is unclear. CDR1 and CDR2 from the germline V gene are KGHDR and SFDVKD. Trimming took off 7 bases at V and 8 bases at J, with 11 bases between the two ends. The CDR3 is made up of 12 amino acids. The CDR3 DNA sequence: TGTGCCACCAGCAGTGAGGTAGATGAGCAGTTCTTC. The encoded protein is CATSSEVDEQFF.

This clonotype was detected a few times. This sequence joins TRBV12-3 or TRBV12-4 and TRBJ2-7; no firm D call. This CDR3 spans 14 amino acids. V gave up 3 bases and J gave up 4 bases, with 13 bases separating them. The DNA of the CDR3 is TGTGCCAGCAGTTTCGTTTTCGGTAATTACGAGCAGTACTTC. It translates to CASSFVFGNYEQYF.

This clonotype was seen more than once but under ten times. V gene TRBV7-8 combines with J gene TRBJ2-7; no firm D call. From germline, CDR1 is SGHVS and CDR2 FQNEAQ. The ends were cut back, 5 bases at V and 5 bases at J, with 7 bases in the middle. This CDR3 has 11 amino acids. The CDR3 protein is CASSRRHEQYF. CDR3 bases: TGTGCCAGCAGCCGACGACACGAGCAGTACTTC.

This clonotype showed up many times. The CDR3 DNA reads TGTGCCAGCAGCTTTACAGGTCTCTCTGGAAACACCATATATTTT. As protein: CASSFTGLSGNTIYF. This rearrangement joins TRBV7-9 to TRBJ1-3, with TRBD1 as a possible D gene (5 bases). In germline, CDR1 is SEHNR, CDR2 FQNEAQ (reference sequence). V was clipped by 3 bases and J by 0 bases, with 9 bases between them. The CDR3 consists of 15 residues.

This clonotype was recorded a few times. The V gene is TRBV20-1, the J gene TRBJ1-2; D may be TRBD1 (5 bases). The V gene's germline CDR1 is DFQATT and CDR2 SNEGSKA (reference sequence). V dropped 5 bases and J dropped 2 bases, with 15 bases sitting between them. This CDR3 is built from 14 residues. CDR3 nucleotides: TGCAGTGCTCGAGTTACGGGGGAAAACTATGGCTACACCTTC. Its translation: CSARVTGENYGYTF.

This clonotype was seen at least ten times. DNA of the CDR3: TGTGCCAGCAGCTCAACAATTTTCGAGCAGTACTTC. Translation gives CASSSTIFEQYF. This chain joins TRBV12-3 or TRBV12-4 and TRBJ2-7; no clear D gene. This CDR3 comprises 12 residues. Between the trimmed V and J ends, which lost 6 bases and 6 bases, there was a span of 12 bases.

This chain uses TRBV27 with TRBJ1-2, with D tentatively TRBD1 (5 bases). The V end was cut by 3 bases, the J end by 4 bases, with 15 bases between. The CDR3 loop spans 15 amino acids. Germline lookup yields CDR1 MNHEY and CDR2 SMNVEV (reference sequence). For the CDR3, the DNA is TGTGCCAGCAGTTTTAGTGCGGGACCGAGCTATGGCTACACCTTC. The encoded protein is CASSFSAGPSYGYTF.

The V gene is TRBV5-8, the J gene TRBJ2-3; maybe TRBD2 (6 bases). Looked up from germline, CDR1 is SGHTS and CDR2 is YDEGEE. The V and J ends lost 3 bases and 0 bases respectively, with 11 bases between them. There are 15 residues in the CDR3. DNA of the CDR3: TGTGCCAGCAGCTCGGGGGAAATTAGCACAGATACGCAGTATTTT. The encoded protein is CASSSGEISTDTQYF.

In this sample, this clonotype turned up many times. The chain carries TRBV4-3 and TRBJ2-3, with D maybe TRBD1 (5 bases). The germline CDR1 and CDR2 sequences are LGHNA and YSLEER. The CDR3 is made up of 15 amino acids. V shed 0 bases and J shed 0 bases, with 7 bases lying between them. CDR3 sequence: CASSQDHRSTDTQYF. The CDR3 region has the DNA TGCGCCAGCAGCCAAGATCACAGGAGCACAGATACGCAGTATTTT.

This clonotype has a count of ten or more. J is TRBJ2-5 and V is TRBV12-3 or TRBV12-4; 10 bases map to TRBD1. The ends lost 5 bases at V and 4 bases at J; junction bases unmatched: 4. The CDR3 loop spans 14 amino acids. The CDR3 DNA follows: TGTGCCAGCAGTCGGACAGGGGGTATAGAGACCCAGTACTTC. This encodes CASSRTGGIETQYF.

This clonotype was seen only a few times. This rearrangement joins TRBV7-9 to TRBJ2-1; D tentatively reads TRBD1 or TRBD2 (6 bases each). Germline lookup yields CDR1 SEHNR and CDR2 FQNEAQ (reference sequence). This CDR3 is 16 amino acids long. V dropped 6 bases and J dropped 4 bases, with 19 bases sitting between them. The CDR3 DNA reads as TGTGCCAGCAGTAAAAAAAGGGGGGAGACTTACAATGAGCAGTTCTTC. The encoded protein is CASSKKRGETYNEQFF.

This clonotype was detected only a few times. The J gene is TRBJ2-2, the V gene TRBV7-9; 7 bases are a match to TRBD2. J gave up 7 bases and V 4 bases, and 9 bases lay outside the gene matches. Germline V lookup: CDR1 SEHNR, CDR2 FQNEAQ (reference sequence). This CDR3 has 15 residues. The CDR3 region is CASSSAPAGDGELFF. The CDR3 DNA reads TGTGCCAGCAGCTCGGCCCCGGCGGGGGACGGGGAGCTGTTTTTT.

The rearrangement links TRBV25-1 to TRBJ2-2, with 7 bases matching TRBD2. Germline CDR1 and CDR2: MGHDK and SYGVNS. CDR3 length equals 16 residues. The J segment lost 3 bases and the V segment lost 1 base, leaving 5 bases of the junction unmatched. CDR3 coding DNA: TGTGCCAGCAGTGAATTGGCTAGCGGTGACACCGGGGAGCTGTTTTTT. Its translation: CASSELASGDTGELFF.

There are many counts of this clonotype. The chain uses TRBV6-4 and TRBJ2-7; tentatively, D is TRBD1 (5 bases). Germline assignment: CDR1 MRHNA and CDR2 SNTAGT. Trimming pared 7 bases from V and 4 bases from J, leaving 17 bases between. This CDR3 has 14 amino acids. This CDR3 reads CASMAPRQLYEQYV. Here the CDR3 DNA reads TGTGCCAGCATGGCCCCTCGACAGCTATACGAGCAGTACGTC.

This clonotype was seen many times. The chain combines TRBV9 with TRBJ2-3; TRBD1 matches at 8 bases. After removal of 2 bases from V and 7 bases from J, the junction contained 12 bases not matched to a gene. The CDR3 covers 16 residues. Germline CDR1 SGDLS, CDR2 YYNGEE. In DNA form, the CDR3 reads TGTGCCAGCAGCGTGGATCAGGGGGCCTCTGGGTATACGCAGTATTTT. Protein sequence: CASSVDQGASGYTQYF.